This T cell receptor (beta chain) was observed in a study of T cell responses to AZD1222 COVID-19 vaccine. Sequenced by immunoSEQ multiplex PCR; TCRdb stores in-frame clones only, minus some. Of about 110,000 clones detected, roughly 86% appear once; the ten largest clones hold roughly 4.4%. Per the germline V gene, CDR1 is MNHEY and CDR2 is SVGAGI. This CDR3 has 14 amino acids. V was clipped by 4 bases and J by 0 bases, with 7 bases between them. Study outcomes and limitations: Two doses of AZD1222 preceded a rise in Spike-specific TCR breadth and depth.

Turning to this clone: Its target is not known.

V gene TRBV6-5 combines with J gene TRBJ1-5, with a weak D call TRBD1 (5 bases). The TCR comes from an adult who received the AZD1222 COVID-19 vaccine. The sequences come from peripheral blood, collected 28 days after the second AZD1222 dose. Here the CDR3 DNA reads TGTGCCAGCAGTTCCGGGGGTAGCAATCAGCCCCAGCATTTT. Its protein is CASSSGGSNQPQHF.